Described below is a single T cell receptor (beta chain) sequence and its context. Antigen unknown. The entry originates in a study of cytomegalovirus exposure and HLA in healthy donors. Overall study: Caucasian-associated ancestry cluster membership applied to approximately 81% of approximately 420 genotyped donors.

13 Jbeta primers and 60 Vbeta primers were used for the PCR. Data came from immunoSEQ multiplex PCR; TCRdb stores just in-frame clones and leaves some out. The repertoire holds about 190,000 clones, with around 81% as singletons. Study-wide points: CMV serostatus was the only recorded immune exposure for donors. Using the classifier, cytomegalovirus status was reportedly diagnosed with high specificity and sensitivity.

The sequence was obtained from a young man in good health and CMV-seronegative. Material: PBMCs.

CDR3 nucleotides: TGCGCCAGCAGCCATGTGGCTAGCGGGTGGGAGACCCAGTACTTC. Translating gives CASSHVASGWETQYF. The chain links TRBV4-1 to TRBJ2-5; 8 bases match TRBD2. Germline values: CDR1 MGHRA, CDR2 YSYEKL. The trim removed 3 bases at V and 5 bases at J, leaving 8 bases unmatched. This CDR3 has 15 residues.